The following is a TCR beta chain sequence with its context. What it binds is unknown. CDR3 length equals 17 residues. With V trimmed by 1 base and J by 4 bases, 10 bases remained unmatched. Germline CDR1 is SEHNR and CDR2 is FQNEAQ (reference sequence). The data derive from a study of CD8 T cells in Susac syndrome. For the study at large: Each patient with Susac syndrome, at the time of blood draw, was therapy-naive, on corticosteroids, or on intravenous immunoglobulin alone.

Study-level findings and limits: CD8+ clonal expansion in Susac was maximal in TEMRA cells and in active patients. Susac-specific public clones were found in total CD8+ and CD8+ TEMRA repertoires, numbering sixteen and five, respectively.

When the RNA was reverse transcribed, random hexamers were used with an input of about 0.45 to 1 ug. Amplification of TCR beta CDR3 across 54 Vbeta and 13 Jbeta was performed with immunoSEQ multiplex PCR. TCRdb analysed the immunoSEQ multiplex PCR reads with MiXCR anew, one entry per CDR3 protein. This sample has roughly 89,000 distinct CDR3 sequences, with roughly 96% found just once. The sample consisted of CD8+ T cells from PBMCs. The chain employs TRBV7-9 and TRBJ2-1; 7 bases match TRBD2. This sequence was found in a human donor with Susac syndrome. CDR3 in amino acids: CASSLDFGGSGYNEQFF. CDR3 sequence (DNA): TGTGCCAGCAGCTTAGACTTCGGCGGGAGTGGGTACAATGAGCAGTTCTTC.